Listed below are T cell receptor beta chains from one sample, sequenced in a study of shared clonotypes between healthy human individuals. TCRdb keeps only in-frame clones here, not all; method: immunoSEQ multiplex PCR. The data contain 2 million to 2.5 million clones, 80% to 95% of them singletons. The sequencing input was naive CD4+ T cells from PBMCs. These receptor sequences come from a man younger than 35 in good health. Some clones in this sample may be carry-over from other donors' samples. The CDR3 runs from the conserved cysteine through the conserved F or W. The order of the fields is CDR3 DNA, CDR3 protein, D gene, J gene, clone size, V gene. The D gene is left open where the match is weak. Rows give clone size only sometimes, using once, few, many, or a class for an expanded clone.

DNA: TGTGCCTGGACAGGCCTTAATTCACCCCTCCACTTT; CDR3: CAWTGLNSPLHF; D: -; J: TRBJ1-6; size: -; V: TRBV30
DNA: TGCGCCAGCAGCACCATCCCGGGGGGGTACAATGAGCAGTTCTTC; CDR3: CASSTIPGGYNEQFF; D: TRBD2; J: TRBJ2-1; size: -; V: TRBV5-1
DNA: TGTGCCAGCTCACCGACTGACCTAGACTACGAGCAGTACTTC; CDR3: CASSPTDLDYEQYF; D: -; J: TRBJ2-7; size: -; V: TRBV18
DNA: TGTGCCAGCCGACAGGGGGCGCTTAACGAGCAGTACTTC; CDR3: CASRQGALNEQYF; D: TRBD1; J: TRBJ2-7; size: -; V: TRBV28
DNA: TGTGCCAGCAGTAACCTCGTTCAAAACATTCAGTACTTC; CDR3: CASSNLVQNIQYF; D: -; J: TRBJ2-4; size: -; V: TRBV11-2
DNA: TGTGCCAGCAGCTTAGGGGGACAGGGTGAAGCTTTCTTT; CDR3: CASSLGGQGEAFF; D: TRBD1; J: TRBJ1-1; size: -; V: TRBV7-3
DNA: TGTGCCAGCAGGGGAGACAGTTTGGGCACCGGGGAGCTGTTTTTT; CDR3: CASRGDSLGTGELFF; D: -; J: TRBJ2-2; size: -; V: TRBV28
DNA: TGTGCCAGCAGCGCAGGGTTGGGCGCTTTCTTT; CDR3: CASSAGLGAFF; D: -; J: TRBJ1-1; size: -; V: TRBV9
DNA: TGTGCCAGCAGTGCCTGGGACAGGGGTACAGATACGCAGTATTTT; CDR3: CASSAWDRGTDTQYF; D: TRBD1; J: TRBJ2-3; size: -; V: TRBV6-1
DNA: TGTGCCAGCAGCCGGACTAGCGGGGACCAAGAGACCCAGTACTTC; CDR3: CASSRTSGDQETQYF; D: TRBD2; J: TRBJ2-5; size: -; V: TRBV5-4
DNA: TGCGCCAGCAGCTTGAGCCAGAGCTCCTACAATGAGCAGTTCTTC; CDR3: CASSLSQSSYNEQFF; D: -; J: TRBJ2-1; size: -; V: TRBV5-1
DNA: TGCGCCAGCAGCCAAGATAGTCAGGGGTATAGCAATCAGCCCCAGCATTTT; CDR3: CASSQDSQGYSNQPQHF; D: -; J: TRBJ1-5; size: -; V: TRBV4-1
DNA: TGTGCCAGCAGTGAAGTGAGGGCGGGCACTGAAGCTTTCTTT; CDR3: CASSEVRAGTEAFF; D: -; J: TRBJ1-1; size: -; V: TRBV6-1
DNA: TGCGCCAGCAGCCAAGAATGGACAGGGAAAAACATTCAGTACTTC; CDR3: CASSQEWTGKNIQYF; D: TRBD1; J: TRBJ2-4; size: -; V: TRBV4-3
DNA: TGTGCCACCAGCAGAGCACAGGGGAACTATGGCTACACCTTC; CDR3: CATSRAQGNYGYTF; D: TRBD1; J: TRBJ1-2; size: -; V: TRBV15
DNA: TGTGCCACCAGCGCCCAGAAGAGAAAAACCTACGAGCAGTACTTC; CDR3: CATSAQKRKTYEQYF; D: -; J: TRBJ2-7; size: -; V: TRBV15
DNA: TGCGCCAGCAGCCTGGGACTCGTGGGGGAGCAGTACTTC; CDR3: CASSLGLVGEQYF; D: -; J: TRBJ2-7; size: once; V: TRBV5-1
DNA: TGTGCCAGCAGTTACGGGCAGGGCAGGGAGACCCAGTACTTC; CDR3: CASSYGQGRETQYF; D: -; J: TRBJ2-5; size: -; V: TRBV6-6
DNA: TGTGCCAGCAAATGGGACGGAAGCTCCTACGAGCAGTACTTC; CDR3: CASKWDGSSYEQYF; D: -; J: TRBJ2-7; size: -; V: TRBV6-5
DNA: TGTGCCAGTAGTATCGACAGGGGGGCAGATACGCAGTATTTT; CDR3: CASSIDRGADTQYF; D: TRBD1; J: TRBJ2-3; size: -; V: TRBV19
DNA: TGTGCCAGCAGCTCCCATCTAGCAGGAGAGCAGTTCTTC; CDR3: CASSSHLAGEQFF; D: -; J: TRBJ2-1; size: once; V: TRBV5-4
DNA: TGTGCTAGTGGTCAGACAGGGGCCAAGGCTACCGGGGAGCTGTTTTTT; CDR3: CASGQTGAKATGELFF; D: TRBD1; J: TRBJ2-2; size: -; V: TRBV12-5
DNA: TGTGCCAGCAGCTTAGGACAGTTAAGCTCCTACGAGCAGTACTTC; CDR3: CASSLGQLSSYEQYF; D: -; J: TRBJ2-7; size: -; V: TRBV7-9
DNA: TGTGCCAGCAGCTTCATAGCGGCTTCCTACGAGCAGTACTTC; CDR3: CASSFIAASYEQYF; D: -; J: TRBJ2-7; size: -; V: TRBV5-8
DNA: TGTGCCAGCAGCCAGGACCGTGGAGAGCAGTACTTC; CDR3: CASSQDRGEQYF; D: -; J: TRBJ2-7; size: few; V: TRBV2
DNA: TGTGCCAGCAGTTACGTGGGCGTGGGCGCTGAAGCTTTCTTT; CDR3: CASSYVGVGAEAFF; D: -; J: TRBJ1-1; size: -; V: TRBV6-5